Here is one TCR beta chain with its context. Its antigen remains unknown. On sorted subsets, replicate PCRs used 200 ng DNA, or about 30,000 T cell genomes. Here immunoSEQ multiplex PCR was the method, and the copy in TCRdb shows in-frame clones only, minus some. In the table there are under 2,500,000 clones, approximately 96% of which are singletons. This CDR3 is built from 16 residues. V lost 0 bases to trimming and J lost 2 bases, with 15 bases between them. Germline V lookup: CDR1 SGHRS, CDR2 YFSETQ. These data belong to a study of shared clonotypes between healthy human individuals. Overall study findings and caveats: The study drew on few donors, limiting represented genetic and exposure-history diversity. Expectations were that clonotype sharing among donors would be affected by sequencing depth.

The receptor was derived from a man aged 18 to 29 in good health. The chain links TRBV5-1 to TRBJ2-7, with D possibly TRBD2 on 6 matching bases. Sequencing used naive CD4+ T cells sorted from blood. Subset in this sample: CD45RA+ positively selected. The CDR3 DNA reads TGCGCCAGCAGCTTGGCCCCAGGGACTTTCCCCTACGAGCAGTACTTC. Encoded protein: CASSLAPGTFPYEQYF.